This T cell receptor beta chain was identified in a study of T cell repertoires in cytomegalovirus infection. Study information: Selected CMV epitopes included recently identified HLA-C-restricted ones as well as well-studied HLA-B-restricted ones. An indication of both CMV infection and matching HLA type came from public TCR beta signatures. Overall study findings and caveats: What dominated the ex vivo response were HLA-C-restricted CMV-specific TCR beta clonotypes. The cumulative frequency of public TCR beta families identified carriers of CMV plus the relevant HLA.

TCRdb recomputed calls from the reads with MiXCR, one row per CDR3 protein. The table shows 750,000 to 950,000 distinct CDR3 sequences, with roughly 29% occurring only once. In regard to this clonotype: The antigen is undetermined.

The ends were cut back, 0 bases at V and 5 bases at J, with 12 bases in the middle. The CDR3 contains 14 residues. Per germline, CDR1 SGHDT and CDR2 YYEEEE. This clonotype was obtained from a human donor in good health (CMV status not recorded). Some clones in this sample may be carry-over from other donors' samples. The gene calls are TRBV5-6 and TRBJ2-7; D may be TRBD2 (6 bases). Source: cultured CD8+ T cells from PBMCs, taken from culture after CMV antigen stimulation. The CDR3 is CASSLVWRVNEQYF. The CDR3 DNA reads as TGTGCCAGCAGCTTGGTGTGGAGGGTGAACGAGCAGTACTTC.